This passage covers 11 T cell receptor beta chains from one sample sequenced in a study of Graves' ophthalmopathy and Graves' hyperthyroidism. Researchers took RNA transcripts and amplified TCR beta CDR3 regions from them. An opening RT-PCR round employed HTBI primers and preceded a second-round multiplex PCR. TCRdb ran MiXCR on the multiplex PCR reads and lists one entry per CDR3 protein. The table includes 580,000 or so distinct CDR3 sequences, about 40% detected once. Sequencing was done on a sample of peripheral blood or thyroid tissue (not recorded which). The receptors were gathered from an adult man with Graves' hyperthyroidism.

The chain couples TRBV18 to TRBJ1-1; 7 bases agree with TRBD1. V lost 2 bases and J lost 6; bases outside the gene matches: 3. Per germline, CDR1 KGHSH and CDR2 LQKENI. The CDR3 spans 13 residues. The CDR3 protein is CASSPYGTAEAFF. The CDR3 DNA is TGTGCCAGCTCACCATACGGGACAGCTGAAGCTTTCTTT.

This clonotype has at least ten counts. The chain is built from TRBV12-3 or TRBV12-4 and TRBJ1-2; TRBD1 might be the D (5 bases). The CDR3 has 13 amino acids. V lost 5 bases to trimming and J lost 4 bases, with 11 bases between them. The CDR3 protein is CASSRNGGYGYTF. In nucleotides, the CDR3 is TGTGCCAGCAGTCGCAACGGGGGCTATGGCTACACCTTC.

A few counts support this clonotype. The V and J genes are TRBV28 and TRBJ1-6, with D maybe TRBD1 (6 bases). V was trimmed by 6 bases and J by 6 bases, leaving 12 bases between them. CDR1 MDHEN and CDR2 SYDVKM come from the germline V gene. The CDR3 length is 14 residues. CDR3 sequence: CASRAGTSNSPLHF. DNA for the CDR3: TGTGCCAGCAGGGCCGGGACATCTAATTCACCCCTCCACTTT. Drawing the rest from reference TRBV28 and TRBJ1-6, the complete variable domain is DVKVTQSSRYLVKRTGEKVFLECVQDMDHENMFWYRQDPGLGLRLIYFSYDVKMKEKGDIPEGYSVSREKKERFSLILESASTNQTSMYLCASRAGTSNSPLHFGNGTRLTVT.

This clonotype showed up many times. The chain joins TRBV20-1 to TRBJ1-2; 7 bases map to TRBD1. The CDR3 totals 14 residues. The germline V gene has CDR1 DFQATT and CDR2 SNEGSKA (reference sequence). V trimming: 0 bases; J trimming: 7 bases; junction bases outside the gene matches: 8. The CDR3 loop reads CSARDPTGQGGYTF. The CDR3 nucleotides read TGCAGTGCTAGAGATCCGACAGGGCAGGGTGGCTACACCTTC.

This clonotype was observed many times. The V call is TRBV7-9, the J call TRBJ1-2, with D unresolved. The CDR3 spans 16 residues. Between the trimmed V and J ends, which lost 0 bases and 8 bases, there was a span of 19 bases. Germline V CDR1 and CDR2: SEHNR, FQNEAQ (reference sequence). The CDR3 here is CASSLARVEVYRGYTF. CDR3 coding DNA: TGTGCCAGCAGCTTAGCGCGGGTTGAGGTCTACCGGGGCTACACCTTC. Looking up the rest from reference TRBV7-9 and TRBJ1-2 gives the full variable domain: DTGVSQNPRHKITKRGQNVTFRCDPISEHNRLYWYRQTLGQGPEFLTYFQNEAQLEKSRLLSDRFSAERPKGSFSTLEIQRTEQGDSAMYLCASSLARVEVYRGYTFGSGTRLTVV.

The rearrangement links TRBV19 to TRBJ2-7; a possible D gene is TRBD2 (6 bases). The V end was cut by 0 bases, the J end by 7 bases, with 16 bases between. CDR3 length: 15 amino acids. Germline V gene data show CDR1 as LNHDA and CDR2 as SQIVND (reference sequence). DNA for the CDR3: TGTGCCAGTAGTATAGAAGCCGGGGGAAGTAAGGAGCAGTACTTC. This codes for CASSIEAGGSKEQYF.

The chain links TRBV7-9 to TRBJ2-7; maybe TRBD1 (5 bases). Trimming took off 7 bases at V and 0 bases at J, with 13 bases between the two ends. The germline CDR1 and CDR2 sequences are SEHNR and FQNEAQ (reference sequence). This CDR3 has 14 residues. CDR3 sequence (DNA): TGTGCCAGCAAATCAGGGAAAGGCTCCTACGAGCAGTACTTC. This gives the protein CASKSGKGSYEQYF.

This clonotype was observed at least ten times. The chain is built from TRBV20-1 and TRBJ2-5; 7 nucleotides line up with TRBD2. Per the germline V gene, CDR1 is DFQATT and CDR2 is SNEGSKA (reference sequence). The V segment lost 6 bases and the J segment 1 base; nucleotides outside the gene matches: 2. The CDR3 spans 12 residues. CDR3 sequence (DNA): TGCAGTGCGCCGGGGGGCCAAGAGACCCAGTACTTC. Translated: CSAPGGQETQYF.

This clonotype was counted at least ten times. DNA of the CDR3: TGTGCCAGCAGCCTCACAGGGGGCGATACTGGAAACACCATATATTTT. Translated: CASSLTGGDTGNTIYF. The V gene is TRBV12-3 or TRBV12-4, the J gene TRBJ1-3; 9 bases line up with TRBD1. This CDR3 has 16 amino acids. With 6 bases clipped from V and 2 bases from J, the junction kept 8 bases outside the gene matches.

This clonotype was detected only a few times. The V and J genes are TRBV6-5 and TRBJ1-3; TRBD1 might be the D (6 bases). The CDR3 length is 15 residues. Germline V gene sequence: CDR1 MNHEY, CDR2 SVGAGI. V lost 5 bases, J lost 0 bases, and 11 bases lay in between. CDR3 sequence (DNA): TGTGCCAGCAGTCTAACAGGGAACTCTGGAAACACCATATATTTT. As protein: CASSLTGNSGNTIYF.

This clonotype was found many times. The chain recombines TRBV20-1 with TRBJ2-7; 7 bases are shared with TRBD2. This CDR3 is built from 15 residues. CDR1 DFQATT and CDR2 SNEGSKA come from the germline V gene (reference sequence). With V trimmed by 1 base and J by 2 bases, 8 bases remained unmatched. The CDR3 DNA reads TGCAGTGCTAGAGCCCTCGGGGGGAAAACCTACGAGCAGTACTTC. As protein: CSARALGGKTYEQYF.